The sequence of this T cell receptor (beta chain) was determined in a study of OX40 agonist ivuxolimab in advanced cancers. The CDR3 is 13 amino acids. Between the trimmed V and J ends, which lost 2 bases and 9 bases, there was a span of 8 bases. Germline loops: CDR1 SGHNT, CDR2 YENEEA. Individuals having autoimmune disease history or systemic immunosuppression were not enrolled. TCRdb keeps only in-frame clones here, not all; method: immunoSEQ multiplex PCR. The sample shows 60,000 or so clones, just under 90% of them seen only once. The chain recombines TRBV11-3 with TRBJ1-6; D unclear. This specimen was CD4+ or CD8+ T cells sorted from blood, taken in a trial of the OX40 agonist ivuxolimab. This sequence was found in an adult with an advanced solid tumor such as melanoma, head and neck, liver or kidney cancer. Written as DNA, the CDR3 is TGTGCCAGCAGCTTAATGGTCGGTTCACCCCTCCACTTT. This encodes CASSLMVGSPLHF.